The following is a TCR beta chain sequence with its context. This record belongs to a study of cytomegalovirus exposure and HLA in healthy donors. Overall study context: The approximately 130 validation repertoires were reported in a later analysis to have been generated on the same platform as the 500 to 700 first-cohort repertoires.

TCRdb's table, derived via immunoSEQ multiplex PCR, lists solely in-frame clones and lacks some. The sample contains around 250,000 clones, 90% of which appear only once. The donors formed part of the approximately 130-subject validation cohort, distinct from the roughly 640-subject first cohort. V lost 5 bases and J 7 bases, leaving 18 bases between the germline ends. CDR1 is SGHTA and CDR2 is FQGNSA in the germline V gene. The CDR3 has 14 residues. This receptor was identified in a woman aged 18-29 years in good health and CMV-seronegative. Sequenced input: PBMCs. The chain joins TRBV7-2 to TRBJ2-7; a possible D gene is TRBD2 (6 bases). The CDR3 is CASSVIVGGGEQYV. The CDR3 region has the DNA TGTGCCAGCAGCGTGATTGTCGGGGGTGGGGAGCAGTACGTC.